A selection of T cell receptor beta chains follows, all from one sample in a study of cytomegalovirus exposure and HLA in healthy donors. Some clones are missing from TCRdb's copy, which holds only in-frame ones; the method was immunoSEQ multiplex PCR. The top ten hold about 6.9% of the sample, which has 90,000 to 110,000 clones, 80% seen once. The sample was PBMCs. The receptor set was obtained from a young man in good health and CMV-seropositive. Both conserved end residues are part of each CDR3. A D gene is named only where the DNA matches it firmly. Only part of the rows carry a size: once, few, many, or a class if the clone is expanded.

d_call	clone_size	v_call	j_call	cdr3_aa	cdr3_nt
.	few	TRBV6-1	TRBJ1-4	CASSARIGGLNEKLFF	TGTGCCAGCAGTGCCCGAATCGGGGGACTTAATGAAAAACTGTTTTTT
.	.	TRBV19	TRBJ2-1	CASSIGASWSEQFF	TGTGCCAGTAGTATAGGCGCCAGTTGGAGTGAGCAGTTCTTC
.	once	TRBV7-2	TRBJ2-2	CASSRGGGAGAGELFF	TGTGCCAGCAGCCGAGGAGGGGGGGCGGGGGCCGGGGAGCTGTTTTTT
.	.	TRBV6-5	TRBJ2-3	CASSTQTTDTQYF	TGTGCCAGCAGCACACAGACCACAGATACGCAGTATTTT
TRBD1	few	TRBV5-4	TRBJ2-5	CASSGRQGAQETQYF	TGTGCCAGCAGCGGAAGACAGGGGGCGCAAGAGACCCAGTACTTC
.	.	TRBV28	TRBJ1-1	CASSLAAAMNTEAFF	TGTGCCAGCAGTTTGGCGGCTGCTATGAACACTGAAGCTTTCTTT
.	.	TRBV2	TRBJ2-1	CASFVPTPRWNEQFF	TGTGCCAGCTTTGTGCCTACCCCGAGGTGGAATGAGCAGTTCTTC
.	.	TRBV5-1	TRBJ1-2	CASSSESGGLAGYTF	TGCGCCAGCAGCTCGGAATCGGGGGGGCTGGCTGGCTACACCTTC
.	.	TRBV6-1	TRBJ1-2	CASSEAHGYGYTF	TGTGCCAGCAGTGAAGCGCACGGTTATGGCTACACCTTC
.	once	TRBV6-1	TRBJ2-7	CASSPQARYEQYF	TGTGCCAGCAGTCCCCAGGCCCGCTACGAGCAGTACTTC
.	.	TRBV30	TRBJ1-3	CAWREPGNTIYF	TGTGCCTGGAGGGAGCCCGGAAACACCATATATTTT
TRBD1	.	TRBV6-1	TRBJ2-2	CASTGQAGELFF	TGTGCCAGCACCGGACAGGCCGGGGAGCTGTTTTTT
.	.	TRBV21-1	TRBJ2-3	CASSITPSGTDTQYF	TGTGCCAGCAGCATCACTCCTAGCGGCACAGATACGCAGTATTTT
.	.	TRBV2	TRBJ1-2	CASNRDGGGYTF	TGTGCCAGCAACAGGGACGGCGGTGGCTACACCTTC
TRBD1	.	TRBV19	TRBJ2-7	CASSISGTASEQYF	TGTGCCAGTAGTATATCCGGGACAGCCAGCGAGCAGTACTTC
.	.	TRBV7-2	TRBJ1-3	CASSPHTSGNTIYF	TGTGCCAGCAGCCCCCACACCTCTGGAAACACCATATATTTT
.	.	TRBV5-1	TRBJ1-2	CASSPVLSRGFGYTF	TGCGCCAGCAGCCCTGTGTTAAGTAGGGGTTTCGGCTACACCTTC
TRBD1	.	TRBV5-1	TRBJ1-2	CASSLAGQASGGYTF	TGCGCCAGCAGCTTGGCGGGACAGGCTTCGGGGGGCTACACCTTC
TRBD1	.	TRBV7-8	TRBJ1-1	CASSSGTGRTEAFF	TGTGCCAGCAGCTCCGGGACAGGGCGCACTGAAGCTTTCTTT
TRBD1	many	TRBV19	TRBJ1-5	CASSRVGGGMLGQPQHF	TGTGCCAGTAGTAGGGTAGGGGGCGGGATGTTGGGTCAGCCCCAGCATTTT
.	.	TRBV27	TRBJ2-4	CASSRIDGNIQYF	TGTGCCAGCAGCCGGATCGACGGGAACATTCAGTACTTC
TRBD2	.	TRBV5-1	TRBJ2-5	CASSYNSGGARETQYF	TGCGCCAGCAGCTATAATAGCGGGGGGGCAAGGGAGACCCAGTACTTC
.	few	TRBV4-3	TRBJ2-1	CASSQDPRGEQFF	TGCGCCAGCAGCCAAGACCCCCGGGGTGAGCAGTTCTTC
.	.	TRBV19	TRBJ2-1	CATAQPGGNEQFF	TGTGCCACCGCACAACCCGGGGGCAATGAGCAGTTCTTC
TRBD2	.	TRBV2	TRBJ2-1	CASTWGGTYNEQFF	TGTGCCAGCACGTGGGGGGGTACCTACAATGAGCAGTTCTTC
TRBD1	.	TRBV4-1	TRBJ2-4	CASSQDPRGLAKNIQYF	TGCGCCAGCAGCCAAGACCCAAGGGGGCTAGCCAAAAACATTCAGTACTTC